The 11 T cell receptor beta chains in this list originate from one sample, sequenced in a study of a mutant IDH1 vaccine in newly diagnosed glioma. Time point defined: week 47, end of study. Each vaccine dose was 300 ug of mutant IDH1 20-mer peptide, with topical imiquimod. Which antigens these TCRs recognize remains unknown. Sequencing was performed with immunoSEQ multiplex PCR; in TCRdb, only in-frame clones are kept and a portion is missing. The top ten hold around 28% of the sample, which has fewer than 35,000 clones, around 82% seen once. The sample here was PBMCs, taken from a glioma patient whose treatment included an IDH1 peptide vaccine. These receptors were taken from a man aged 25 to 45 with glioma.

The rearrangement uses TRBV29-1 and TRBJ1-2; the match to TRBD1 covers 8 bases. CDR3 length: 16 amino acids. The V and J ends lost 5 bases and 2 bases, in that order; junction bases with no gene match: 13. Germline-derived CDR1 and CDR2 are SQVTM and ANQGSEA. In DNA form, the CDR3 reads TGCAGCGTTCCGACCAGGACAGGGCTAGTCAACTATGGCTACACCTTC. This translates into CSVPTRTGLVNYGYTF.

This clone is medium-sized (0.01 to 0.1%). V and J are TRBV19 and TRBJ1-1; 7 positions match TRBD1. V lost 3 bases and J lost 8; bases outside the gene matches: 6. CDR1 and CDR2 (germline): LNHDA, SQIVND (reference sequence). The CDR3 spans 13 residues. The DNA for the CDR3 is TGTGCCAGTAGTATCGGCAGGGGGATGGAAGCTTTCTTT. Translation gives CASSIGRGMEAFF.

The V and J genes are TRBV19 and TRBJ2-7; D not resolved. Trimming removed 5 bases from V and 7 bases from J, with 12 bases in between. The CDR3 runs 12 residues. From germline, CDR1 is LNHDA and CDR2 SQIVND (reference sequence). CDR3 region: CASSFPFGEQYF. CDR3 DNA: TGTGCCAGTAGTTTCCCCTTCGGAGAGCAGTACTTC.

The chain joins TRBV5-1 to TRBJ2-5; no firm D call. V lost 0 bases and J lost 0, with 6 bases in between. Germline loops: CDR1 SGHRS, CDR2 YFSETQ. The CDR3 contains 14 residues. The CDR3 reads CASSLDVNQETQYF. The CDR3 region has the DNA TGCGCCAGCAGCTTGGATGTCAACCAAGAGACCCAGTACTTC.

V is TRBV5-1 and J is TRBJ1-2; 7 bases map to TRBD1. V lost 2 bases and J lost 6; bases outside the gene matches: 4. The CDR3 has 13 amino acids. Germline CDR1 is SGHRS and CDR2 is YFSETQ. The CDR3 coding sequence is TGCGCCAGCAGCTTACGAGGGGGCGATGGCTACACCTTC. It specifies CASSLRGGDGYTF.

The chain combines TRBV4-3 with TRBJ2-7; tentatively, D is TRBD2 (6 bases). The V gene lost 5 bases and the J gene lost 6 bases, with 17 bases spanning the gap. The CDR3 consists of 14 residues. Germline loops: CDR1 LGHNA, CDR2 YSLEER. The CDR3 DNA reads TGCGCCAGCAGCAAGGGGTTCGGAGGGACCGAGCAGTACTTC. Its protein product is CASSKGFGGTEQYF.

V usage is TRBV11-3 and J usage is TRBJ2-1; TRBD1 agrees at 10 bases. J was trimmed by 7 bases and V by 5 bases; bases with no gene match: 5. There are 14 residues in the CDR3. CDR1 is SGHNT, CDR2 YENEEA, per germline. The CDR3 sequence: CASSPGQGSNEQFF. The DNA of the CDR3 is TGTGCCAGCAGCCCGGGACAGGGGAGTAATGAGCAGTTCTTC.

This rearrangement joins TRBV7-9 to TRBJ1-2; TRBD1 might be the D (5 bases). Germline V gives CDR1 SEHNR, CDR2 FQNEAQ (reference sequence). CDR3 size: 14 residues. V was shortened by 2 bases and J by 4 bases, with 11 bases between the two germline ends. CDR3 sequence: CASSLIDSGYGYTF. CDR3 nucleotides: TGTGCCAGCAGCTTAATCGACAGTGGCTATGGCTACACCTTC.

This chain connects TRBV15 to TRBJ2-1; D call uncertain. The CDR3 runs to 13 residues. CDR1 and CDR2 (germline): LNHNV, YYDKDF (reference sequence). V was pared by 6 bases and J by 7 bases, with 13 bases between. The CDR3, as DNA: TGTGCCACCAGGTGGGGTAGCCCGAATGAGCAGTTCTTC. Translated, it gives CATRWGSPNEQFF.

This chain uses TRBV27 with TRBJ2-2, with D perhaps being TRBD1 or TRBD2 (5 bases each). V shed 5 bases and J shed 4 bases, with 11 bases lying between them. CDR3 size: 14 residues. Germline assignment: CDR1 MNHEY and CDR2 SMNVEV (reference sequence). In nucleotides, the CDR3 is TGTGCCAGCAGTAGACAGCGGAGCACCGGGGAGCTGTTTTTT. This encodes CASSRQRSTGELFF.

This chain uses TRBV30 with TRBJ2-7, with D possibly TRBD2 on 6 matching bases. Germline CDR1 reads GTSNPN; CDR2 reads SVGIG (reference sequence). The CDR3 spans 16 residues. The V end lost 3 bases, the J end lost 2 bases, and 20 bases lay between the germline ends. The CDR3 reads CAWSPWGTGEAYEQYF. The DNA for the CDR3 is TGTGCCTGGAGCCCTTGGGGAACGGGGGAAGCCTACGAGCAGTACTTC.